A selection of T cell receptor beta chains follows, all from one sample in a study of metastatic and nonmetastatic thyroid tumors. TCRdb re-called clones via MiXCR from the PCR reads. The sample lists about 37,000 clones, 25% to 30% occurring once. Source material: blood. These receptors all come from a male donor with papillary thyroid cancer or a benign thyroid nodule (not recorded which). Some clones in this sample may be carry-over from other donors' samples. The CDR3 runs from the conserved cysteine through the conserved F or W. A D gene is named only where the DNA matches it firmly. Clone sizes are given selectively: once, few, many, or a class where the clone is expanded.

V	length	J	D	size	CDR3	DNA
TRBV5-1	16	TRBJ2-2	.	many	CASSPGAAVNTGELFF	TGCGCCAGCAGCCCGGGAGCGGCGGTAAACACCGGGGAGCTGTTTTTT
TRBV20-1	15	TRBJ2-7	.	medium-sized	CSAPPGPNPSYEQYF	TGCAGTGCTCCCCCTGGACCGAACCCCTCCTACGAGCAGTACTTC
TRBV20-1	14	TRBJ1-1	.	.	CSANPPGVVTEAFF	TGCAGTGCTAATCCGCCGGGGGTAGTCACTGAAGCTTTCTTT
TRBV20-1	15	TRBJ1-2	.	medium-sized	CSARDLGGRGDGYTF	TGCAGTGCCAGAGATCTCGGGGGGCGAGGGGATGGCTACACCTTC
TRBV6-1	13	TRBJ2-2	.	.	CAGSVSNTGELFF	TGTGCCGGTAGCGTATCGAACACCGGGGAGCTGTTTTTT
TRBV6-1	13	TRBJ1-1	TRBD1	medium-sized	CASRRQGRTEAFF	TGTGCCAGCAGGCGACAGGGCAGGACTGAAGCTTTCTTT
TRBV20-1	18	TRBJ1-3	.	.	CSARVGGAHDYSGNTIYF	TGCAGTGCTAGAGTCGGGGGGGCTCACGATTACTCTGGAAACACCATATATTTT
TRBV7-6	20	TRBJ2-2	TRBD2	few	CASSLRGPGLAGVRTGELFF	TGTGCCAGCAGCTTACGGGGGCCGGGACTAGCGGGAGTTCGCACCGGGGAGCTGTTTTTT
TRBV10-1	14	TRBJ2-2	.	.	CASNPGVNTGELFF	TGCGCCAGCAATCCGGGGGTGAACACCGGGGAGCTGTTTTTT
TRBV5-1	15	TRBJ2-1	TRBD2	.	CASSPLGTSGNEQFF	TGCGCCAGCAGCCCCCTTGGGACTAGCGGCAATGAGCAGTTCTTC
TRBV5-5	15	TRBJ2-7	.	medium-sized	CASSFPQYYPHEQYF	TGTGCCAGCAGCTTTCCCCAATATTATCCCCACGAGCAGTACTTC
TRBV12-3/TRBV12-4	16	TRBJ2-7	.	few	CASSLVRGREDREQYF	TGTGCCAGCAGTTTGGTTCGTGGGCGGGAGGACAGGGAGCAGTACTTC
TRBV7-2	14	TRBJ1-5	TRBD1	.	CASSFGQANQPQHF	TGTGCCAGCAGCTTTGGACAGGCGAATCAGCCCCAGCATTTT
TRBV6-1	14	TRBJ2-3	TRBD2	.	CASKTGGPGDTQYF	TGTGCCAGCAAGACGGGAGGGCCGGGAGATACGCAGTATTTT
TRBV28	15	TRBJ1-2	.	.	CASSLPRGPNYGYTF	TGTGCCAGCAGCCTTCCCCGGGGTCCTAACTATGGCTACACCTTC
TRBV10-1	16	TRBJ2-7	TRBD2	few	CASRGVREIGAYEQYF	TGCGCCAGCAGGGGGGTGCGGGAGATTGGGGCCTACGAGCAGTACTTC
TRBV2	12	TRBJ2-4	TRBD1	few	CASSDRGNIQYF	TGTGCCAGCAGCGACAGGGGAAACATTCAGTACTTC
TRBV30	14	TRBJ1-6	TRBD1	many	CAGTKGQRGSPLHF	TGTGCCGGCACAAAGGGACAGAGGGGTTCACCCCTCCACTTT
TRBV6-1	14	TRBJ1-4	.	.	CASRLDRSRTKLFF	TGTGCCAGCAGATTGGACAGATCTCGTACAAAACTGTTTTTT
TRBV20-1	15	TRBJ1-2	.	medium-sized	CSADDATKPHEGYTF	TGCAGTGCGGATGATGCGACAAAGCCCCATGAGGGCTACACCTTC
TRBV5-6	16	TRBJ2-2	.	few	CASSGRLARGTGELFF	TGTGCCAGCAGCGGGCGGCTGGCGAGAGGCACCGGGGAGCTGTTTTTT
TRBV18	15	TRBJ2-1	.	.	CASSPRTQTYNEQFF	TGTGCCAGCTCACCCCGGACTCAAACCTACAATGAGCAGTTCTTC
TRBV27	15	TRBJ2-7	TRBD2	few	CASSLQASGSNEQYF	TGTGCCAGCAGTTTACAGGCTAGCGGGAGCAACGAGCAGTACTTC
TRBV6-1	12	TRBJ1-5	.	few	CASRTGYQPQHF	TGTGCCAGCAGGACAGGATATCAGCCCCAGCATTTT
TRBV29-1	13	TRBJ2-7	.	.	CSVEAAGIREQYF	TGCAGCGTTGAAGCCGCAGGGATTAGGGAGCAGTACTTC
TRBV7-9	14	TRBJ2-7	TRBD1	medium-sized	CASSTGTENYEQYF	TGTGCCAGCAGCACCGGGACAGAGAACTACGAGCAGTACTTC
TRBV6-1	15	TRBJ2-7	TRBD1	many	CASSEEIQGAYEQYF	TGTGCCAGCAGTGAAGAAATACAGGGGGCATACGAGCAGTACTTC
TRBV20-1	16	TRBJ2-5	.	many	CSAIEVGHTYQETQYF	TGCAGTGCTATTGAAGTTGGTCACACGTACCAAGAGACCCAGTACTTC
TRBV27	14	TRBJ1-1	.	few	CASKSPGRDTEAFF	TGTGCCAGCAAATCACCAGGGAGGGACACTGAAGCTTTCTTT
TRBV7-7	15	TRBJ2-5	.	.	CASSLIAVPGETKYF	TGTGCTAGCAGCTTAATAGCGGTGCCCGGGGAGACCAAGTACTTC
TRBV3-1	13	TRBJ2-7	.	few	CASRGGVGYEQYF	TGTGCCAGCAGGGGGGGCGTGGGCTACGAGCAGTACTTC
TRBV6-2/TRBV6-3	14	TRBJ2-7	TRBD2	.	CASTAAGAAYEQYF	TGTGCCAGCACCGCAGCGGGAGCGGCCTACGAGCAGTACTTC
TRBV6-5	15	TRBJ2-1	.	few	CASSYSGGSYNEQFF	TGTGCCAGCAGTTACTCGGGGGGCTCCTACAATGAGCAGTTCTTC
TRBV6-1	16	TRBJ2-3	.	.	CATQGGGTLSTDTQYF	TGTGCCACCCAGGGGGGGGGGACTCTTAGCACAGATACGCAGTATTTT
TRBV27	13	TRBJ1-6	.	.	CASSLRGDSPLHF	TGTGCCAGCAGTTTACGTGGGGATTCACCCCTCCACTTT
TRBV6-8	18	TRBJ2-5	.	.	CASSYSGGRRTYQETQYF	TGTGCCAGCAGTTACTCTGGGGGAAGGCGAACGTACCAAGAGACCCAGTACTTC
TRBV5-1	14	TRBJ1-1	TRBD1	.	CASSPGQENTEAFF	TGCGCCAGCAGCCCTGGACAGGAGAACACTGAAGCTTTCTTT
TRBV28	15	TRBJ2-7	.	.	CASSLISGAIYEQYF	TGTGCCAGCAGTTTAATCAGTGGGGCTATCTACGAGCAGTACTTC
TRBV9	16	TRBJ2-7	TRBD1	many	CASSGGRRQGPYEQYF	TGTGCCAGCAGCGGGGGGCGGAGACAGGGTCCCTACGAGCAGTACTTC
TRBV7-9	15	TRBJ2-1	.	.	CASSLGQGGGNEQFF	TGTGCCAGCAGCTTAGGTCAGGGAGGTGGAAATGAGCAGTTCTTC
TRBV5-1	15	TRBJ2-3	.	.	CASSLGGLAPDTQYF	TGCGCCAGCAGCTTGGGGGGGCTCGCCCCAGATACGCAGTATTTT
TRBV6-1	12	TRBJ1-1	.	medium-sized	CASSWGNTEAFF	TGTGCCAGCAGCTGGGGGAACACTGAAGCTTTCTTT
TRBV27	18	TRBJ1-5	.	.	CASSLYRSGKGGDQPQHF	TGTGCCAGCAGTTTATACCGATCCGGGAAGGGCGGGGATCAGCCCCAGCATTTT
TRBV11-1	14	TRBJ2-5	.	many	CASSLFRADETQYF	TGTGCCAGCAGCTTATTCAGGGCGGACGAGACCCAGTACTTC
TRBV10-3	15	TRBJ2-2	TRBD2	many	CATGLATRDTGELFF	TGTGCCACAGGACTAGCGACGCGGGACACCGGGGAGCTGTTTTTT
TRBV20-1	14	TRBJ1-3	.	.	CSARSGGPGNTIYF	TGCAGTGCCAGGAGTGGGGGGCCTGGAAACACCATATATTTT